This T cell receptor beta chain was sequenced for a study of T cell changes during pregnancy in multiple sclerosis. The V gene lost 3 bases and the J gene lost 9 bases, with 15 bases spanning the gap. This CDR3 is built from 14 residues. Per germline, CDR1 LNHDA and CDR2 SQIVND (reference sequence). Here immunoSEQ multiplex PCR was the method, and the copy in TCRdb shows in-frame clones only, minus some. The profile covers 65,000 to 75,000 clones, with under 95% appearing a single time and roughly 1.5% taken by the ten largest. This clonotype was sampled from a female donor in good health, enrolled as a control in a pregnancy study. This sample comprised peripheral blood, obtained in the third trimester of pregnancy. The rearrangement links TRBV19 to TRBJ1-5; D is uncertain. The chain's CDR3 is CASSIWKRSPPQHF. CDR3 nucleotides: TGTGCCAGTAGTATCTGGAAGAGGAGTCCGCCCCAGCATTTT.